This is a list of T cell receptor beta chains from one sample in a study of shared clonotypes between healthy human individuals. Assay: immunoSEQ multiplex PCR; the TCRdb copy retains only in-frame clones and omits some. This sample has approximately 2.5 million clones, with 90% to 95% found just once. The sample was naive CD4+ T cells sorted from blood. The source of these receptors is a man in his late teens or twenties in good health. The CDR3 runs from the conserved cysteine through the conserved F or W. D genes are given only for firm matches. The size field is filled for only some rows; it gives once, few, many or a size class.

V gene,D gene,J gene,clone size,CDR3 protein,CDR3 DNA
TRBV5-8,NA,TRBJ2-5,NA,CASIYRDKINQETRYF,TGTGCCAGCATCTACCGGGACAAAATAAATCAAGAGACCCGGTACTTC
TRBV7-3,TRBD2,TRBJ2-7,NA,CASSPRLAGAYEQYF,TGTGCCAGCAGCCCCAGACTAGCGGGGGCTTACGAGCAGTACTTC
TRBV18,NA,TRBJ2-1,NA,CASSPTSQRTNEQFF,TGTGCCAGCTCCCCAACGTCCCAGAGGACCAATGAGCAGTTCTTC
TRBV5-1,TRBD1,TRBJ2-7,NA,CASSEDRSSYEQYF,TGCGCCAGCAGCGAGGACAGGAGCTCCTACGAGCAGTACTTC
TRBV2,TRBD2,TRBJ2-1,NA,CASNELAGYNEQFF,TGTGCCAGCAATGAACTAGCGGGCTACAATGAGCAGTTCTTC
TRBV30,NA,TRBJ2-1,NA,CAWRGYNEQFF,TGTGCCTGGAGGGGGTACAATGAGCAGTTCTTC
TRBV2,NA,TRBJ2-1,NA,CASSVDRGEQFF,TGTGCCAGCAGTGTGGACCGGGGTGAGCAGTTCTTC
TRBV7-9,TRBD1,TRBJ1-1,NA,CASSLGTPGTGGTEAFF,TGTGCCAGCAGCTTAGGTACCCCCGGGACAGGGGGCACTGAAGCTTTCTTT
TRBV15,NA,TRBJ1-3,once,CATSRDQTLRSGNTIYF,TGTGCCACCAGCAGAGACCAGACTCTTCGCTCTGGAAACACCATATATTTT
TRBV5-1,TRBD2,TRBJ2-5,NA,CASNLGLVGETQYF,TGCGCCAGCAACCTGGGACTAGTCGGAGAGACCCAGTACTTC
TRBV5-4,NA,TRBJ2-3,NA,CASSATGRGTDTQYF,TGTGCCAGCAGCGCGACAGGCAGGGGCACAGATACGCAGTATTTT
TRBV9,TRBD2,TRBJ2-1,NA,CASSVGLDYNEQFF,TGTGCCAGCAGCGTGGGACTAGATTACAATGAGCAGTTCTTC
TRBV7-8,NA,TRBJ2-4,NA,CASGTEAGNIQYF,TGTGCCAGCGGGACCGAAGCAGGGAACATTCAGTACTTC
TRBV2,NA,TRBJ2-1,NA,CATQRGVSYNEQFF,TGTGCCACCCAGAGGGGGGTTTCCTACAATGAGCAGTTCTTC
TRBV19,TRBD1,TRBJ1-5,NA,CASSKGQGGNQPQHF,TGTGCCAGTAGTAAGGGACAGGGGGGCAATCAGCCCCAGCATTTT
TRBV25-1,TRBD1,TRBJ1-6,few,CASSENRQGLHF,TGTGCCAGCAGTGAAAACAGACAGGGACTCCACTTT
TRBV7-9,TRBD1,TRBJ2-4,NA,CASSLEGQGVLNIQYF,TGTGCCAGCAGCTTAGAGGGACAGGGGGTATTAAACATTCAGTACTTC
TRBV7-8,NA,TRBJ2-3,NA,CASSLGEGTDTQYF,TGTGCCAGCAGCTTAGGCGAGGGCACAGATACGCAGTATTTT
TRBV7-2,TRBD2,TRBJ2-1,NA,CASSLIGTSGSRNEQFF,TGTGCCAGCAGCTTAATTGGGACTAGCGGGAGTCGAAATGAGCAGTTCTTC
TRBV7-9,NA,TRBJ2-2,NA,CASSKITGGLNTGELFF,TGTGCCAGCAGCAAAATAACCGGGGGATTAAACACCGGGGAGCTGTTTTTT
TRBV14,TRBD2,TRBJ2-1,NA,CASSQALAGFPWDEQFF,TGTGCCAGCAGCCAAGCCCTAGCGGGGTTCCCCTGGGATGAGCAGTTCTTC
TRBV2,TRBD2,TRBJ2-7,NA,CASSVTSGGVEQYF,TGTGCCAGCAGTGTTACTAGCGGGGGGGTCGAGCAGTACTTC
TRBV6-1,NA,TRBJ2-3,NA,CASSEGTDTQYF,TGTGCCAGCAGTGAAGGGACAGATACGCAGTATTTT
TRBV27,NA,TRBJ2-5,NA,CASRGWGQETQYF,TGTGCCAGCAGAGGTTGGGGGCAAGAGACCCAGTACTTC
TRBV7-2,TRBD1,TRBJ2-7,NA,CASSLGTGRYEQYF,TGTGCCAGCAGCTTAGGGACAGGGCGGTACGAGCAGTACTTC
TRBV7-9,NA,TRBJ2-7,NA,CASSPPGPPGPYEQYF,TGTGCCAGCAGCCCACCGGGACCACCTGGGCCCTACGAGCAGTACTTC
TRBV11-2,TRBD2,TRBJ2-1,NA,CASSPAGRSYNEQFF,TGTGCCAGCAGCCCAGCGGGACGCTCCTACAATGAGCAGTTCTTC
TRBV5-5,NA,TRBJ2-5,NA,CASSLGGMGETQYF,TGTGCCAGCAGCTTGGGAGGGATGGGAGAGACCCAGTACTTC
TRBV6-5,TRBD1,TRBJ1-6,NA,CAGSRTGGSPLHF,TGTGCCGGCAGTAGAACAGGGGGCTCACCCCTCCACTTT
TRBV6-5,NA,TRBJ1-5,NA,CASSLDGSNQPQHF,TGTGCCAGCAGTTTGGACGGATCCAATCAGCCCCAGCATTTT
TRBV5-1,NA,TRBJ2-6,NA,CASSFSRRPGANVLTF,TGCGCCAGCAGCTTCTCAAGGAGACCCGGGGCCAACGTCCTGACTTTC
TRBV7-7,NA,TRBJ2-7,NA,CASSLELWGTKRVWVYEQYF,TGTGCTAGCAGCTTAGAATTGTGGGGGACGAAAAGGGTTTGGGTCTACGAGCAGTACTTC
TRBV4-1,NA,TRBJ1-1,NA,CASSQVLALAGDTEAFF,TGCGCCAGCAGCCAAGTATTGGCACTTGCAGGGGACACTGAAGCTTTCTTT
TRBV5-1,NA,TRBJ2-5,NA,CASSLGGPGETQYF,TGCGCCAGCAGCTTGGGAGGACCGGGGGAGACCCAGTACTTC
TRBV11-1,TRBD2,TRBJ2-3,NA,CASSFGGATDTQYF,TGTGCCAGCAGCTTCGGGGGGGCGACAGATACGCAGTATTTT
TRBV11-2,NA,TRBJ2-7,NA,CASSPTRSYEQYF,TGTGCCAGCAGCCCGACTAGATCCTACGAGCAGTACTTC
TRBV15,NA,TRBJ1-3,NA,CATRTWGSGNTIYF,TGTGCCACCAGAACCTGGGGGTCTGGAAACACCATATATTTT
TRBV19,NA,TRBJ1-3,NA,CASSIPDTGNTIYF,TGTGCCAGTAGTATCCCAGATACTGGAAACACCATATATTTT
TRBV4-1,NA,TRBJ1-1,NA,CASSQEDGVGNTEAFF,TGCGCCAGCAGCCAAGAGGACGGGGTTGGGAACACTGAAGCTTTCTTT
TRBV5-1,TRBD1,TRBJ2-2,NA,CASSLAQGAIGTGELFF,TGCGCCAGCAGCTTGGCCCAGGGGGCTATCGGCACCGGGGAACTGTTTTTT
TRBV9,TRBD2,TRBJ2-7,NA,CASSVGPLAGAVEQYF,TGTGCCAGCAGCGTAGGGCCCCTAGCGGGAGCTGTTGAGCAGTACTTC